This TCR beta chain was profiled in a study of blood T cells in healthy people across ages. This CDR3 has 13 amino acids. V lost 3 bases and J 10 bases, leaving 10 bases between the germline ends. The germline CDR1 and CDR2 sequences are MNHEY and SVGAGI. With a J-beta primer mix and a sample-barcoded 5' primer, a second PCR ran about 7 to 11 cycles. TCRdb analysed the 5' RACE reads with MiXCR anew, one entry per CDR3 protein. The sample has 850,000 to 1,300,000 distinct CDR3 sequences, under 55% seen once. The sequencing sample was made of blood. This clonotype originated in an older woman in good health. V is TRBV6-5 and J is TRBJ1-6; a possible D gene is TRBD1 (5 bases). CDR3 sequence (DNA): TGTGCCAGCAGTTATGGGGGTAAATCACCCCTCCACTTT. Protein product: CASSYGGKSPLHF.